This TCR beta chain was sequenced in a study of T cell responses to AZD1222 COVID-19 vaccine. Using immunoSEQ multiplex PCR, the repertoire was profiled, and TCRdb retains in-frame clones only, with some absent. The sample gives around 120,000 clones, more than 85% of which show up once; roughly 7.4% is in the top ten. The CDR3 length is 17 residues. Germline values: CDR1 MGHRA, CDR2 YSYEKL. The germline V and J ends were trimmed by 5 bases and 4 bases, with 23 bases remaining between them. The clonotype comes from an adult in good health. The material was peripheral blood, obtained on day 0 of AZD1222 vaccination. This chain joins TRBV4-1 and TRBJ2-5, with a weak D call TRBD1 (6 bases). CDR3 nucleotide sequence: TGCGCCAGCAGCTCAGTCCAGGGGTTCTCCCAGGGAGAGACCCAGTACTTC. This encodes CASSSVQGFSQGETQYF.